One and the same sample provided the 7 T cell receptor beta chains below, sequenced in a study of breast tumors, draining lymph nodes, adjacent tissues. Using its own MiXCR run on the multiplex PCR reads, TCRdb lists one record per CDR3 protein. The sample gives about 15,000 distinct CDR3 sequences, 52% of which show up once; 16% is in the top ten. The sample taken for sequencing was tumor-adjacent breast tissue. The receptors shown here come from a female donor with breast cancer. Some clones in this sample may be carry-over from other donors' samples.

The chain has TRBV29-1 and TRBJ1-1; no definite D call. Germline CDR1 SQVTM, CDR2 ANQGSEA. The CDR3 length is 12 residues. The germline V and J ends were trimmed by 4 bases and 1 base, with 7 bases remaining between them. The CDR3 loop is CSVVGQNTEAFF. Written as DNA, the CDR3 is TGCAGCGTTGTCGGGCAGAACACTGAAGCTTTCTTT.

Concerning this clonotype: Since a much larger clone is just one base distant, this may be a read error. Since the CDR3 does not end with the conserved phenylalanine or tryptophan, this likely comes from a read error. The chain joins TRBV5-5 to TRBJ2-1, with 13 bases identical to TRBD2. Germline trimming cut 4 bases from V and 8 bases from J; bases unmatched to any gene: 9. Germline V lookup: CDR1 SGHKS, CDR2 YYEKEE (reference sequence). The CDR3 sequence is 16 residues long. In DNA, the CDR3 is TGTGCCAGCAGCCCCGGACTAGCGGGAGATTACGATGAGCAGTTCCTC. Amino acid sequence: CASSPGLAGDYDEQFL.

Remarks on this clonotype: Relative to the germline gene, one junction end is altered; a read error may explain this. In DNA, the CDR3 is TGCAGTGCTAGGGAAGGTTGGGGGGCAGGGAACGCTGAGGCTTTCTTT. Protein sequence: CSAREGWGAGNAEAFF. This sequence joins TRBV20-1 and TRBJ1-1; D might be TRBD1 (6 bases). The CDR3 length is 16 residues. The V gene's germline CDR1 is DFQATT and CDR2 SNEGSKA (reference sequence).

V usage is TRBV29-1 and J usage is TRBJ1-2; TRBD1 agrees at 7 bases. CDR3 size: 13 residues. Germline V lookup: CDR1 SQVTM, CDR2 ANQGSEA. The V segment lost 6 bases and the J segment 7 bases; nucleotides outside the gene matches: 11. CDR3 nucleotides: TGCAGCGTACGGGACAGTTGGCAGGGTGGCTACACCTTC. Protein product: CSVRDSWQGGYTF.

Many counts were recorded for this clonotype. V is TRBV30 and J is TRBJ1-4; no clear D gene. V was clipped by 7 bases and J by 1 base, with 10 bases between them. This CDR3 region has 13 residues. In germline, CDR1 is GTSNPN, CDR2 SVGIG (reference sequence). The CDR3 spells CASQKGTNEKLFF. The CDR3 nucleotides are TGTGCCTCCCAGAAGGGAACTAATGAAAAACTGTTTTTT.

The CDR3, as DNA: TGTGCCAGCCCACCCAGACTAGCGGGCCCCTCCTACGAGCAGTACTTC. Translating gives CASPPRLAGPSYEQYF. The J gene is TRBJ2-7, the V gene TRBV7-3, with 10 bases aligning to TRBD2. The CDR3 totals 16 residues. V dropped 8 bases and J dropped 0; count of bases not matched to a gene: 10. CDR1 and CDR2 from the germline V gene are SGHTA and FQGTGA.

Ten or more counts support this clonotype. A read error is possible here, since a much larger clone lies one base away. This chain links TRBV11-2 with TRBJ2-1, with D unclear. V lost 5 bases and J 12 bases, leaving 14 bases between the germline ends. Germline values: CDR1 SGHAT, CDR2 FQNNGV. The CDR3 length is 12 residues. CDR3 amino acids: CASSPPIPGQFF. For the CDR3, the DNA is TGTGCCAGCAGCCCTCCAATACCCGGGCAGTTCTTC. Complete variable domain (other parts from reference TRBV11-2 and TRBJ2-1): EAGVAQSPRYKIIEKRQSVAFWCNPISGHATLYWYQQILGQGPKLLIQFQNNGVVDDSQLPKDRFSAERLKGVDSTLKIQPAKLEDSAVYLCASSPPIPGQFFGPGTRLTVL.